These 24 T cell receptor gamma chains share one sample of origin, sequenced in a study of intestinal T cells in coeliac disease. The TRG library came from around 0.2 ug of biopsy DNA amplified with LymphoTrack primers. With CATT, TCRdb re-called clones from the multiplex PCR reads. The repertoire holds around 900 gamma-chain clones, with roughly 46% as singletons. For each case, the template was genomic DNA from ten 5-µm formalin-fixed paraffin-embedded scrolls. The sequenced sample consisted of a duodenal biopsy. The receptor set was obtained from a human donor with celiac disease.

The chain combines TRGV3 with TRGJ1 or TRGJ2. Trimming cost V 4 bases and J 6 bases; bases outside gene matches: 6. Germline V gene lookup returns CDR1 VTNTFY and CDR2 YDVSTARD (reference sequence). There are 12 residues in the CDR3. The CDR3 loop reads CATWDRAYKKLF. The CDR3 coding sequence is TGTGCCACCTGGGATCGCGCTTATAAGAAACTCTTT.

Comment on this clone: Other nucleotide sequences in the sample specify the same CDR3. This chain links TRGV8 with TRGJP1. CDR1 is VENAVY, CDR2 YDSYNSRV, per germline. The CDR3 has 11 residues. J gave up 14 bases and V 8 bases, and 11 bases lay outside the gene matches. For the CDR3, the DNA is TGTGCCACCTATTTGGTTGGTTTCAAGATATTT. It codes for CATYLVGFKIF.

This clone has just a few counts. This chain joins TRGV10 and TRGJP1. TRGV10 is labeled an ORF, and its function is uncertain. The CDR3 totals 14 residues. The V segment lost 8 bases and the J segment 1 base; nucleotides outside the gene matches: 5. The CDR3 here is CAAWDRTTGWFKIF. DNA for the CDR3: TGTGCTGCGTGGGACCGTACCACTGGTTGGTTCAAGATATTT.

This clone was recorded a few times. Given a much more abundant clone one base away, this may be a read error. The sample holds other DNA sequences that translate to the same CDR3. The chain recombines TRGV10 with TRGJP1. TRGV10 is an open reading frame whose function is uncertain. This CDR3 spans 12 amino acids. In nucleotides, the CDR3 is TGTGCCGCGTGGGACATCCCCTGGTTCAAGATATTT. Its translation: CAAWDIPWFKIF.

This chain connects TRGV10 to TRGJ1 or TRGJ2. TRGV10 is annotated as an ORF whose role is uncertain. The V segment lost 8 bases and the J segment 13 bases; nucleotides outside the gene matches: 15. The CDR3 contains 12 residues. The CDR3 reads CAAWDSWIRKLF. The CDR3 coding sequence is TGTGCTGCGTGGGATTCCTGGATAAGAAAACTCTTT.

Of note for this clone: Its ends do not fully match the called genes, so a read error is possible. Other DNA sequences in the same sample also yield this CDR3. The chain employs TRGV10 and TRGJ1 or TRGJ2. TRGV10 is classed as an ORF, of uncertain function. This CDR3 spans 12 amino acids. DNA of the CDR3: TGTGCTGCGCGGTGTGGGAGGGGAAGGAAACTCTTT. Its protein product is CAARCGRGRKLF.

The chain uses TRGV8 and TRGJ1 or TRGJ2. This CDR3 contains 12 residues. The trim removed 11 bases at V and 6 bases at J, leaving 13 bases unmatched. Germline assignment: CDR1 VENAVY and CDR2 YDSYNSRV. Here the CDR3 reads CAILGVVYKKLF. The CDR3, as DNA: TGTGCCATCCTGGGAGTAGTTTATAAGAAACTCTTT.

This clone is labeled large. This sequence joins TRGV4 and TRGJ1 or TRGJ2. V lost 0 bases to trimming and J lost 2 bases; unmatched junction nucleotides: 7. The CDR3 is 15 residues long. Per the germline V gene, CDR1 is EGSTGY and CDR2 is YDSYTSSV. DNA of the CDR3: TGTGCCACCTGGGATGGGCTTTTAGATTATTATAAGAAACTCTTT. This translates into CATWDGLLDYYKKLF.

V and J are TRGV10 and TRGJP1. TRGV10 is an ORF, and what it does is uncertain. The length of the CDR3 is 13 residues. V trimming: 8 bases; J trimming: 12 bases; junction bases outside the gene matches: 13. CDR3 loop: CAAWERLVGFKIF. The CDR3 region has the DNA TGTGCTGCGTGGGAAAGGCTGGTTGGGTTCAAGATATTT.

This clone was seen only a few times. With a far larger clone one base away, a read error is the likely cause. Other DNA sequences in this sample translate to the same CDR3. CDR3 sequence (DNA): TGTGCCTGCTGGATCGAACGTAGTGATTGGATCAAGACGTTT. It codes for CACWIERSDWIKTF. The J gene is TRGJP2, the V gene TRGV11. TRGV11 is given ORF status, its function remaining uncertain. V trimming: 7 bases; J trimming: 3 bases; junction bases outside the gene matches: 5. The CDR3 covers 14 residues.

This clone is labeled large (0.1 to 1%). The rearrangement uses TRGV10 and TRGJP1. TRGV10 falls under the ORF class, with uncertain function. This CDR3 has 17 residues. Trimming at V came to 8 bases and at J to 0 bases, leaving 13 bases not matched to a gene. The CDR3 reads CAAWVLGGDTTGWFKIF. The CDR3 nucleotides read TGTGCTGCGTGGGTCTTGGGGGGGGATACCACTGGTTGGTTCAAGATATTT.

This sequence joins TRGV10 and TRGJ1 or TRGJ2. TRGV10 is identified as an open reading frame with a role that is uncertain. With V trimmed by 8 bases and J by 4 bases, 6 bases remained unmatched. This CDR3 spans 12 amino acids. Here the CDR3 DNA reads TGTGCTGCGTGGGTTGCGTATTATAAGAAACTCTTT. This gives the protein CAAWVAYYKKLF.

With regard to this clone: TCRdb's protein, taken from a much larger clone, differs from this DNA's translation at residue 3, likely owing to a read error; the protein displayed comes from the DNA. The chain joins TRGV10 to TRGJ1 or TRGJ2. TRGV10 is an ORF, and what it does is uncertain. The CDR3 runs 13 residues. The CDR3 coding sequence is TGTGCTGTGTGGTCCCCGAATTATTATAAGAAACTCTTT. Amino acids: CAVWSPNYYKKLF.

The sample holds a few counts of this clone. The CDR3 reads CAAWDSPSTTGWFKIF. The CDR3 region has the DNA TGTGCTGCGTGGGATTCCCCCTCTACCACTGGTTGGTTCAAGATATTT. The J gene is TRGJP1, the V gene TRGV10. TRGV10 is recorded as an ORF, its role being uncertain. The trim removed 8 bases at V and 1 base at J, leaving 11 bases unmatched. CDR3 length equals 16 residues.

V is TRGV10 and J is TRGJP1. TRGV10 is placed among ORFs of uncertain function. This CDR3 region has 15 residues. Trimming cost V 8 bases and J 4 bases; bases outside gene matches: 11. CDR3 protein: CAAWDSLNTGWFKIF. The CDR3, as DNA: TGTGCTGCGTGGGATTCGTTAAACACTGGTTGGTTCAAGATATTT.

The rearrangement uses TRGV3 and TRGJ1 or TRGJ2. Germline lookup yields CDR1 VTNTFY and CDR2 YDVSTARD (reference sequence). V shed 4 bases and J 12 bases; nucleotides not matched to a gene: 15. CDR3 length: 13 residues. CDR3 in amino acids: CATWDHVPPRKLF. CDR3 nucleotide sequence: TGTGCCACCTGGGATCACGTTCCACCTCGGAAACTCTTT.

This clone is judged hyperexpanded (1% or more). This rearrangement joins TRGV10 to TRGJP1. TRGV10 is placed among ORFs of uncertain function. Germline trimming cut 8 bases from V and 13 bases from J; bases unmatched to any gene: 23. There are 16 residues in the CDR3. CDR3 in DNA: TGTGCTGCGTGGGATCTAATCCAACCTTTTTGGTTGTTCAAGATATTT. This codes for CAAWDLIQPFWLFKIF.

The CDR3 sequence: CATWDGPYAKKLF. The CDR3 region has the DNA TGTGCCACCTGGGATGGCCCATATGCTAAGAAACTCTTT. J is TRGJ1 or TRGJ2 and V is TRGV4. With V trimmed by 1 base and J by 9 bases, 9 bases remained unmatched. This CDR3 is built from 13 residues. CDR1 and CDR2 from the germline V gene are EGSTGY and YDSYTSSV.

The chain links TRGV3 to TRGJ1 or TRGJ2. The length of the CDR3 is 17 residues. CDR1 VTNTFY and CDR2 YDVSTARD come from the germline V gene (reference sequence). With V trimmed by 1 base and J by 0 bases, 12 bases remained unmatched. As DNA, the CDR3 is TGTGCCACCTGGGACAGCTCCTACGGAACGAATTATTATAAGAAACTCTTT. Amino acid sequence: CATWDSSYGTNYYKKLF.

V usage is TRGV2 and J usage is TRGJP1. Trimming cost V 10 bases and J 6 bases; bases outside gene matches: 17. The CDR3 is made up of 15 amino acids. In germline, CDR1 is EGSNGY, CDR2 YDSYNSKV. The CDR3 region is CATGTGSKAGWFKIF. The CDR3 DNA is TGTGCCACTGGGACGGGCAGTAAGGCTGGTTGGTTCAAGATATTT.

The rearrangement uses TRGV10 and TRGJ1 or TRGJ2. TRGV10 is placed among ORFs of uncertain function. The CDR3 totals 14 residues. The V and J ends lost 8 bases and 6 bases, in that order; junction bases with no gene match: 14. The CDR3 DNA follows: TGTGCTGCGTGGGAGACCCCACCAACTTATAAGAAACTCTTT. Amino acids: CAAWETPPTYKKLF.

This clone is a singleton in its sample. The chain links TRGV10 to TRGJP1. TRGV10 is designated an ORF whose function remains uncertain. J lost 9 bases, V lost 8 bases, and 13 bases had no gene match. This CDR3 spans 14 amino acids. CDR3 protein: CAAWDYTPCWFKIF. In DNA form, the CDR3 reads TGTGCTGCGTGGGATTATACTCCCTGTTGGTTCAAGATATTT.

V and J are TRGV4 and TRGJ1 or TRGJ2. The trim removed 8 bases at V and 12 bases at J, leaving 10 bases unmatched. From germline, CDR1 is EGSTGY and CDR2 YDSYTSSV. CDR3 length: 10 residues. The DNA of the CDR3 is TGTGCCACCTCTAGGGGAGCGAAACTCTTT. It codes for CATSRGAKLF.

The rearrangement links TRGV8 to TRGJ1 or TRGJ2. Per germline, CDR1 VENAVY and CDR2 YDSYNSRV. The CDR3 runs to 15 residues. V lost 0 bases to trimming and J lost 7 bases; unmatched junction nucleotides: 12. The CDR3 here is CATWDRPKKDYKKLF. DNA for the CDR3: TGTGCCACCTGGGATAGGCCTAAAAAGGACTATAAGAAACTCTTT.